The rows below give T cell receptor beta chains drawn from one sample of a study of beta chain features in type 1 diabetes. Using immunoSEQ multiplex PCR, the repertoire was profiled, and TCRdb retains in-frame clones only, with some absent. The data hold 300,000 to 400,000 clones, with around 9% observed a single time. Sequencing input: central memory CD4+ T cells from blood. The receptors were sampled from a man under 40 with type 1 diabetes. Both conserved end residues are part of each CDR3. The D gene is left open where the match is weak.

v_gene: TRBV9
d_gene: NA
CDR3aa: CASSVEAGGANVLTF

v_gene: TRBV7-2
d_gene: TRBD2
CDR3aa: CASSPSRTSKDTQYF

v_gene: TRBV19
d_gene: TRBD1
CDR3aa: CASRRGQGGSYEQYF

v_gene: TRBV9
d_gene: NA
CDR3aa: CASSVGPSTDTQYF

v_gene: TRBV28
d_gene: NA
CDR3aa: CASSSAGEGYTF

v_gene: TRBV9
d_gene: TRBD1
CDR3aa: CASGTSGTGGTEAFF

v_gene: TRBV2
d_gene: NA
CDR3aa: CASSGQVSDTQYF

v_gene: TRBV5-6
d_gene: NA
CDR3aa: CASSSGQPWGGYTF

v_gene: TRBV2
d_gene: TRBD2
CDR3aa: CASSERLAGEETQYF

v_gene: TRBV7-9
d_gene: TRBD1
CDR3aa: CASSRQGASGTDTQYF

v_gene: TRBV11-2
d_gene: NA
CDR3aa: CASRRGETSDTQYF

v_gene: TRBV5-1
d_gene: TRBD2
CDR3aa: CASSLGREALPDTQYF

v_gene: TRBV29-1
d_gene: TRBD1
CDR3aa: CSVGRDRGLDGYTF

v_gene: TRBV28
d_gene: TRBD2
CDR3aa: CASSLAGETYEQYF